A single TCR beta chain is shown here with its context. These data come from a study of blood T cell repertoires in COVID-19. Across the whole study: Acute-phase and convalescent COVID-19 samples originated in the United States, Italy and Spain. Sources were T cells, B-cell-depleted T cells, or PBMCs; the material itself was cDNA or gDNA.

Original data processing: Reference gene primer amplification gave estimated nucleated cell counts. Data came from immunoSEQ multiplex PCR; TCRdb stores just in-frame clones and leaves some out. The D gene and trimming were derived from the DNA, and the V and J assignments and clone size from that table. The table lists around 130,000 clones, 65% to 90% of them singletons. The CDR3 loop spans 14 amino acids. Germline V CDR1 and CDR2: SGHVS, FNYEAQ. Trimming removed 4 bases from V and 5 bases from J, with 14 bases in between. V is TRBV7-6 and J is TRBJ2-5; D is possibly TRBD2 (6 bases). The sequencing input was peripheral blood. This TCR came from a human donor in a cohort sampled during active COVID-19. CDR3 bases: TGTGCCAGCAGCTCGACTAGTTTTGGGGAGACCCAGTACTTC. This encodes CASSSTSFGETQYF.